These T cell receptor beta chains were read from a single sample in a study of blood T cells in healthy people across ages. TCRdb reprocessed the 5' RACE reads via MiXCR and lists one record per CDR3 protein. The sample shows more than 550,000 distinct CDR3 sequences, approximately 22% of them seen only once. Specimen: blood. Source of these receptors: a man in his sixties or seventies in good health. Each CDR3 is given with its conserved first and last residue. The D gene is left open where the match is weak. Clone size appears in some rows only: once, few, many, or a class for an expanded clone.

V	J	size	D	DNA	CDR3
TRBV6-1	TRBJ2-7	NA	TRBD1	TGTGCCAGCAGAAGATTGGGACAGACCTACGAGCAGTACTTC	CASRRLGQTYEQYF
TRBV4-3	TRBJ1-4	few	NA	TGCGCCAGCAGCCAAGATCTTGTAGGGGGTGGGGGAAAACTGTTTTTT	CASSQDLVGGGGKLFF
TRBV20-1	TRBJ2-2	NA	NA	TGCAGTGCTACTAGATCCGGGGAGCTGTTTTTT	CSATRSGELFF
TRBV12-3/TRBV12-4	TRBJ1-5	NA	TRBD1	TGTGCCAGCAGTTTTTCCCGTGGTTTGGCAGGGGGCCTCAATCAGCCCCAGCATTTT	CASSFSRGLAGGLNQPQHF
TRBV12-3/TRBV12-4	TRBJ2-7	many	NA	TGTGCCAGCAGACAGGGCCACTCCTACGAGCAGTACTTC	CASRQGHSYEQYF
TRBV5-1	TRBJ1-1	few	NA	TGCGCCAGCAGCTTATCAACACGTCCCGAAGCTTTCTTT	CASSLSTRPEAFF
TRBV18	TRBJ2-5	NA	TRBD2	TGTGCCAGCTCACCCCTAGCGGGAGGAGTTGAGGAGACCCAGTACTTC	CASSPLAGGVEETQYF
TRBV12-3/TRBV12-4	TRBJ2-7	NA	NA	TGTGCCAGCAGACCCGGGACAACCTACGAGCAGTACTTC	CASRPGTTYEQYF
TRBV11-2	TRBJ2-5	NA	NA	TGTGCCAGCAGCAACTCCGGCATCGAGACCCAGTACTTC	CASSNSGIETQYF
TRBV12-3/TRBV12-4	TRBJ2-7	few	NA	TGTGCCAGCAGGCCCACAGGTACCTACGAGCAGTACTTC	CASRPTGTYEQYF
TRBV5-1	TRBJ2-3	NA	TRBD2	TGCGCCAGCAGCTTCATTCCCAGCGGGGGCGCAGATACGCAGTATTTT	CASSFIPSGGADTQYF
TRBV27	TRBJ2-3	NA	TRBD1	TGTGCCAGCAGTTCCCGACAGGGTTGGACAGATACGCAGTATTTT	CASSSRQGWTDTQYF
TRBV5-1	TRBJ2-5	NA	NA	TGCGCCAGCAGCAGAGGGACAAACCAAGAGACCCAGTACTTC	CASSRGTNQETQYF
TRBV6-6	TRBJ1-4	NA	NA	TGTGCCAGCAGTTACTCGAACAGGAACACTAATGAAAAACTGTTTTTT	CASSYSNRNTNEKLFF
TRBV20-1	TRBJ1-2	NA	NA	TGCAGTGTCCGAGTCCGGGAGGGCTACACCTTC	CSVRVREGYTF
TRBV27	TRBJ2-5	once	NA	TGTGCCAGCAGGCCCCTATCTCTTGACAGACACCAAGAGACCCAGTACTTC	CASRPLSLDRHQETQYF
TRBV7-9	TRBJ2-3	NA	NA	TGTGCCAGCAGCCCCGACTACCTTACAGGAACGCAGTATTTT	CASSPDYLTGTQYF
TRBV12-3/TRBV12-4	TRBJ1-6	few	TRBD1	TGTGCCAGCAGTGTGACAGGGGATTCACCCCTCCACTTT	CASSVTGDSPLHF
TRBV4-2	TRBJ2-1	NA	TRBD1	TGTGCCAGCAGCCAGGAAAGACAGGGAGTAAATGAGCAGTTCTTC	CASSQERQGVNEQFF
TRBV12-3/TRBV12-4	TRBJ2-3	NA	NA	TGTGCCAGCAGTTTATCATGGGTTAACACAGATACGCAGTATTTT	CASSLSWVNTDTQYF
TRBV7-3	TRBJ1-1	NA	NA	TGTGCCAGCAGCCTCGCGACAGTGGGGAACACTGAAGCTTTCTTT	CASSLATVGNTEAFF
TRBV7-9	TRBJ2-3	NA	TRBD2	TGTGCCGCTCCAGCGGGAGGTTGGGGGACAGATACGCAGTATTTT	CAAPAGGWGTDTQYF
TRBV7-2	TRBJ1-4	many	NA	TGTGCCAGCAGCTCAGACAGCGCGGCTAATGAAAAACTGTTTTTT	CASSSDSAANEKLFF
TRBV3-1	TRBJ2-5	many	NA	TGTGCCAGCAGCCAAGTGAGAGAGACCCAGTACTTC	CASSQVRETQYF
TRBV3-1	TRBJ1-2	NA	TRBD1	TGTGCCAGCAGCGACCGACAGGGAGTGGGTGGCTACACCTTC	CASSDRQGVGGYTF
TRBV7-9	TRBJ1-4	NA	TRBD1	TGTGCCAGCAGCTGGGCAGGGGGCCATAATGAAAAACTGTTTTTT	CASSWAGGHNEKLFF
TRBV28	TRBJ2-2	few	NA	TGTGCCAGCAGTTTACAGCAAAACACCGGGGAGCTGTTTTTT	CASSLQQNTGELFF
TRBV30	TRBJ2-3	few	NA	TGTGCCTGGAGTATGAGCGGATACATAAATACGCAGTATTTT	CAWSMSGYINTQYF
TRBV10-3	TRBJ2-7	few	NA	TGTGCCATCAGTCAGGGGCCTGTTTCCTACGAGCAGTACTTC	CAISQGPVSYEQYF
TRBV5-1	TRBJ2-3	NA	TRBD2	TGCGCCAGCAGCTTTGCGGCTAGCGGGGAAGCAGGAGATACGCAGTATTTT	CASSFAASGEAGDTQYF
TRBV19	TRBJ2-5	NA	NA	TGTGCCAGTAGTATGACAGTCCAAGAGACCCAGTACTTC	CASSMTVQETQYF
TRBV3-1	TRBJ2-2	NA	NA	TGTGCCAGCAGCCAAGGATTGACTACCGGGGAGCTGTTTTTT	CASSQGLTTGELFF
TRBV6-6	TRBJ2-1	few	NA	TGTGCCAGTACCACGGACCGGTTTGAGCAGTTCTTC	CASTTDRFEQFF
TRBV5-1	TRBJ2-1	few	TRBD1	TGCGCCAGCAGCCTCAACGTGGGACAGGGGAATGAGCAGTTCTTC	CASSLNVGQGNEQFF
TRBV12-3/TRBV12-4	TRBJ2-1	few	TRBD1	TGTGCCAGCAGTTTTGGGGACAGCTCCTACAATGAGCAGTTCTTC	CASSFGDSSYNEQFF
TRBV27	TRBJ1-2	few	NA	TGTGCCAGCAGTTTCCGGCAGGGCAGGGTCACCTTC	CASSFRQGRVTF
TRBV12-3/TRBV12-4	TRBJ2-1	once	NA	TGTGCCAGCAGACCACTGGGACTTCCTAACAATGAGCGGTTCTTC	CASRPLGLPNNERFF
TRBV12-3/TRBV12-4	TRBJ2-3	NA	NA	TGTGCCAGCAGTTCAAGGGGTTCTAGCCCAGATACGCAGTATTTT	CASSSRGSSPDTQYF
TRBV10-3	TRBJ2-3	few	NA	TGTGCCATCAGACCGGGACCCAGTGGGGATACGCAGTATTTT	CAIRPGPSGDTQYF
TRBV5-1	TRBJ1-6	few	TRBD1	TGCGCCAGCAGCTCGGGGGACAGGAGGAATTCACCCCTCCACTTT	CASSSGDRRNSPLHF
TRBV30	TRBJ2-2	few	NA	TGTGCCTGGAACACCCTCACCGGGGAGCTGTTTTTT	CAWNTLTGELFF
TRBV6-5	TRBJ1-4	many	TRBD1	TGTGCCAGCAGTTACTCGGGGACAGGAAATGAAAAACTGTTTTTT	CASSYSGTGNEKLFF
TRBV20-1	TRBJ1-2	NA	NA	TGCAGTGCTGGACCCGGGTATAACTATGGCTACACCTTC	CSAGPGYNYGYTF
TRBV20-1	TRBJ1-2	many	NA	TGCAGTGCTCAGAGTGGACCGAAAGACCATGGCTACACCTTC	CSAQSGPKDHGYTF
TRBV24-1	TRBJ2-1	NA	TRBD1	TGTGCCACCAGCGACAGGGGGCGCGGTTCAAATGAGCAGTTCTTC	CATSDRGRGSNEQFF
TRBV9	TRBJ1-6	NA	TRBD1	TGTGCCAGCAGCCCCGGGACAGATAATTCACCCCTCCACTTT	CASSPGTDNSPLHF
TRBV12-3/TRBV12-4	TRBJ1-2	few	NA	TGTGCCAGCAGTTTTTCTACACAGGGCCATGGCTACACCTTC	CASSFSTQGHGYTF
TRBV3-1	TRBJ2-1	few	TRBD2	TGTGCCAGCAGCCAGGGACTAGCGGGAGTGGGCAATGAGCAGTTCTTC	CASSQGLAGVGNEQFF
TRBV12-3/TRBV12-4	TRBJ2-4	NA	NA	TGTGCCAGCAGTTCGACGACAGTAAACATTCAGTACTTC	CASSSTTVNIQYF
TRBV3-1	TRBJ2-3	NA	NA	TGTGCCGGCAGCCCGAACCCCAGGGGCACAGATACGCAGTATTTT	CAGSPNPRGTDTQYF